One and the same sample provided the 4 T cell receptor beta chains below, sequenced in a study of blood T cell repertoires in COVID-19. Using immunoSEQ multiplex PCR, the repertoire was profiled, and TCRdb retains in-frame clones only, with some absent. The sample carries more than 110,000 clones, roughly four fifths recorded once. The sequencing input was peripheral blood. The receptors originated from a woman between 50 and 59 years old with active or convalescent COVID-19.

V usage is TRBV19 and J usage is TRBJ1-5, with 9 bases identical to TRBD1. Germline trimming cut 5 bases from V and 4 bases from J; bases unmatched to any gene: 6. The CDR3 has 15 amino acids. Germline-derived CDR1 and CDR2 are LNHDA and SQIVND (reference sequence). The CDR3 loop reads CASSLKGQGNQPQHF. DNA for the CDR3: TGTGCCAGTAGTCTAAAAGGACAGGGGAATCAGCCCCAGCATTTT.

The chain is built from TRBV2 and TRBJ2-5; D might be TRBD2 (6 bases). V dropped 11 bases and J dropped 4 bases, with 20 bases sitting between them. Germline values: CDR1 SNHLY, CDR2 FYNNEI. There are 14 residues in the CDR3. This CDR3 reads CASMVGTGGETQYF. The CDR3 DNA reads as TGTGCCTCCATGGTTGGGACTGGGGGAGAGACCCAGTACTTC.

This chain links TRBV25-1 with TRBJ2-2; D gene ambiguous. This CDR3 is built from 15 residues. CDR1 and CDR2 from the germline V gene are MGHDK and SYGVNS. Trimming took 6 bases from V and 1 from J, leaving 12 bases between them. The DNA for the CDR3 is TGTGCCAGCAGCTTTGGGTCAGGGAACACCGGGGAGCTGTTTTTT. This encodes CASSFGSGNTGELFF.

The chain uses TRBV7-2 and TRBJ2-1; 9 bases match TRBD2. The CDR3 is 16 amino acids. Looked up from germline, CDR1 is SGHTA and CDR2 is FQGNSA. V dropped 3 bases and J dropped 2; count of bases not matched to a gene: 5. CDR3 sequence reads: CASSFLGTSTYNEQFF. In DNA, the CDR3 is TGTGCCAGCAGCTTTCTCGGGACTAGCACCTACAATGAGCAGTTCTTC.